This T cell receptor (beta chain) derives from a study of neoadjuvant anti-PD-1 for oral cavity cancer. Some clones are missing from TCRdb's copy, which holds only in-frame ones; the method was immunoSEQ multiplex PCR. Of about 68,000 clones listed, about 85% are singletons. The time point here: after neoadjuvant nivolumab, at surgical resection. This CDR3 contains 14 residues. The germline gives CDR1 MNHNS, CDR2 SASEGT. V shed 0 bases and J shed 1 base, with 5 bases lying between them. In this sample, this clone turned up a few times. The V call is TRBV6-1, the J call TRBJ2-3; TRBD2 is a possible D gene (5 bases). The material was PBMCs, obtained after nivolumab (anti-PD-1) treatment. The receptor was derived from a person between 40 and 80 years old with oral cavity squamous cell carcinoma. The CDR3 DNA follows: TGTGCCAGCAGTGAAGCTAGCGGCACAGATACGCAGTATTTT. This translates into CASSEASGTDTQYF.